These 4 T cell receptor beta chains were all obtained from the same sample, sequenced in a study of human thymus T cells (dated by TCRdb to the early 2020s). Thymus tissue was collected as surgical resects that were removed during corrective cardiac surgery. The library was built by means of the immunoSEQ multiplex PCR assay. Drawn from immuneACCESS, this table holds only the in-frame rearrangements with V and J called that TCRdb kept. Clones are partly lost; checked studies trace under half to an unresolved V gene and leave the rest unexplained. Present in this sample are 55,000 to 85,000 clones, 85% to 95% of which were seen just once. Jointly, the top ten make up approximately 0.032% of the sample. The material sequenced was thymus tissue. Receptors were obtained from a girl less than two years old with a congenital heart defect but otherwise immunologically healthy.

J is TRBJ2-2 and V is TRBV27, with a possible D match to TRBD2 (6 bases). The CDR3 covers 18 residues. V was trimmed by 6 bases and J by 5 bases, leaving 25 bases between them. Looked up from germline, CDR1 is MNHEY and CDR2 is SMNVEV (reference sequence). This chain's CDR3 is CASSPRARYSGHTGELFF. For the CDR3, the DNA is TGTGCCAGCAGCCCCAGGGCCAGATACAGCGGGCATACCGGGGAGCTGTTTTTT.

The V and J genes are TRBV18 and TRBJ2-6, with TRBD1 matching 8 bases. There are 20 residues in the CDR3. Germline V gene lookup returns CDR1 KGHSH and CDR2 LQKENI. After removal of 6 bases from V and 0 bases from J, the junction contained 16 bases not matched to a gene. The CDR3 DNA sequence: TGTGCCAGCTCTCCCGAACGACAGGGGCTAATTTCCTCTGGGGCCAACGTCCTGACTTTC. Amino acid sequence: CASSPERQGLISSGANVLTF.

The CDR3 nucleotides are TGTGCCAGCAGGGGGGGGCGGGAGAGCTACGAGCAGTACTTC. This codes for CASRGGRESYEQYF. The chain uses TRBV27 and TRBJ2-7, with D perhaps matching TRBD2 (7 bases). V lost 6 bases to trimming and J lost 3 bases, with 15 bases between them. Per germline, CDR1 MNHEY and CDR2 SMNVEV (reference sequence). CDR3 length: 14 amino acids.

This chain links TRBV7-9 with TRBJ2-2; a weak D match, TRBD1 (6 bases). Germline CDR1 is SEHNR and CDR2 is FQNEAQ (reference sequence). The CDR3 runs to 16 residues. Trimming removed 0 bases at V and 1 base at J, with 9 bases between. CDR3 coding DNA: TGTGCCAGCAGCTTAGCTGGACAGAAGAACACCGGGGAGCTGTTTTTT. Translating gives CASSLAGQKNTGELFF.